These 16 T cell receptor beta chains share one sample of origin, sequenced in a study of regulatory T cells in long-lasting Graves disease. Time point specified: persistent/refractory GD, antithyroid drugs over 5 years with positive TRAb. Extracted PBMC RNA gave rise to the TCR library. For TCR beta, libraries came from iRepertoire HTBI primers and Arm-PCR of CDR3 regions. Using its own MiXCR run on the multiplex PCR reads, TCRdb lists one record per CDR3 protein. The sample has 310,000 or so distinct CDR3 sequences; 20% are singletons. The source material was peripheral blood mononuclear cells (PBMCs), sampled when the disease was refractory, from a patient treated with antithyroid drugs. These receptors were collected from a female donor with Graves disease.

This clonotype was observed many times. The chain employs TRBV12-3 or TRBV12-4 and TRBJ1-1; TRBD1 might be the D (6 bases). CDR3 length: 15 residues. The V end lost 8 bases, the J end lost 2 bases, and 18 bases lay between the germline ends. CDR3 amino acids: CASRDRDKINTEAFF. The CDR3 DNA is TGTGCCAGCCGCGACCGGGACAAAATTAACACTGAAGCTTTCTTT.

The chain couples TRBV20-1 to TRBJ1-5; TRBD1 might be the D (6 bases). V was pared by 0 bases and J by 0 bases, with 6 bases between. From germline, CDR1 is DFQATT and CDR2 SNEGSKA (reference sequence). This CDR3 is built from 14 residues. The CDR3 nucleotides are TGCAGTGCTAGAGAGACAGGTAGCAATCAGCCCCAGCATTTT. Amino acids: CSARETGSNQPQHF.

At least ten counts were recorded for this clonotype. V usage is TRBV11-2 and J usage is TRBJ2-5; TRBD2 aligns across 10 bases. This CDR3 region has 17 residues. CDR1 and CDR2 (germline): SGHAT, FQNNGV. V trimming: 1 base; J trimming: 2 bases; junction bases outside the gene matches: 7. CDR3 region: CASSLGLAGHLQETQYF. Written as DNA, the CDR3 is TGTGCCAGCAGCTTAGGACTAGCGGGCCACTTACAAGAGACCCAGTACTTC.

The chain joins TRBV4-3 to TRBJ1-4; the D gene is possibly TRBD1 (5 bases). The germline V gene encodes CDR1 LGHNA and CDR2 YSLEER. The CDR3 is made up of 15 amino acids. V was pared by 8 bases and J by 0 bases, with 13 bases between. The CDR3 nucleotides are TGCGCCAGCCGGGGGGGGGGATCAACTAATGAAAAACTGTTTTTT. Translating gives CASRGGGSTNEKLFF.

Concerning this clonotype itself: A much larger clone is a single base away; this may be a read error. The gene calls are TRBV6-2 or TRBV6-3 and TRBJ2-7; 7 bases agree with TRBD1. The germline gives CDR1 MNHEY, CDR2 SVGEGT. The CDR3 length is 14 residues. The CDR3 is CAGSLRTGDDEQYF. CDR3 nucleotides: TGTGCCGGCAGTTTACGAACAGGGGACGACGAGCAGTACTTC.

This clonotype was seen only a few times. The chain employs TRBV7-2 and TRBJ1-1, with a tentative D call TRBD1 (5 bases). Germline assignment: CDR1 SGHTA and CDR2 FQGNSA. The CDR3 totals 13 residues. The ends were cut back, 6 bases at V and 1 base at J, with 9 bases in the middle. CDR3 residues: CASRGLANTEAFF. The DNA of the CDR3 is TGTGCCAGCAGGGGACTGGCGAACACTGAAGCTTTCTTT.

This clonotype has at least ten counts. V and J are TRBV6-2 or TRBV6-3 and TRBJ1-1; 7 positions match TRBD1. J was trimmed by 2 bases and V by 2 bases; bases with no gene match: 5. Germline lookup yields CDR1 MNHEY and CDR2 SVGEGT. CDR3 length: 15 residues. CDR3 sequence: CASSYGTEPNTEAFF. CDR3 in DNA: TGTGCCAGCAGTTACGGGACAGAACCAAACACTGAAGCTTTCTTT.

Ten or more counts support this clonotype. The CDR3 region is CSVTFLAKNIQYF. The CDR3 bases are TGCAGCGTGACGTTTCTAGCCAAAAACATTCAGTACTTC. The chain is built from TRBV29-1 and TRBJ2-4; D remains unclear. The germline gives CDR1 SQVTM, CDR2 ANQGSEA. The V end was cut by 6 bases, the J end by 0 bases, with 9 bases between. This CDR3 region has 13 residues.

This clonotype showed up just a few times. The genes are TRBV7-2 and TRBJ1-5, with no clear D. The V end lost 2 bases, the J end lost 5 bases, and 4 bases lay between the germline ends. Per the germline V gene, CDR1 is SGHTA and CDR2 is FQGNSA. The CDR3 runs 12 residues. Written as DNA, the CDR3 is TGTGCCAGCAGCTTAATGGATCAGCCCCAGCATTTT. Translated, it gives CASSLMDQPQHF.

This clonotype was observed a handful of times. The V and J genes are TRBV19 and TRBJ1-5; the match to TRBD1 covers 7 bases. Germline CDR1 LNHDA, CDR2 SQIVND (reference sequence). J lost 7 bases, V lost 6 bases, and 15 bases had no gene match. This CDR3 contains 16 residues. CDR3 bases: TGTGCCAGTAGATCTAATTTACAAGGGGGCTGGCAGCCCCAGCATTTT. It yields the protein CASRSNLQGGWQPQHF.

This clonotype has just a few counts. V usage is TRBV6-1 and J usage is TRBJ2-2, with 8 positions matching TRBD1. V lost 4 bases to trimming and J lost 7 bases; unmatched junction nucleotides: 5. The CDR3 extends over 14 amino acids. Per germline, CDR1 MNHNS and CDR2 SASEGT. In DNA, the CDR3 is TGTGCCAGCAGTGTAGAGACAGGGGTCGGGGAGCTGTTTTTT. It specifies CASSVETGVGELFF.

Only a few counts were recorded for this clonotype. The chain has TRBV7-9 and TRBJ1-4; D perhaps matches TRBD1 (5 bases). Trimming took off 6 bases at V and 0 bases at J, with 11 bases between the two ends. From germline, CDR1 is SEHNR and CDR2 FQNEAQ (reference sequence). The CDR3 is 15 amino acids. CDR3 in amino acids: CASREGMATNEKLFF. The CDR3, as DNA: TGTGCCAGCAGGGAGGGGATGGCAACTAATGAAAAACTGTTTTTT.

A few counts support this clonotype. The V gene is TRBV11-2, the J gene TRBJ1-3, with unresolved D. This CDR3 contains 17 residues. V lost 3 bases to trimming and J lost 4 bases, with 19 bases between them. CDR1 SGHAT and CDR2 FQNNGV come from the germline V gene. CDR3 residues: CASSFSVAIVTGNTIYF. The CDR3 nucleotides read TGTGCCAGCAGCTTCAGTGTGGCTATAGTAACCGGAAACACCATATATTTT.

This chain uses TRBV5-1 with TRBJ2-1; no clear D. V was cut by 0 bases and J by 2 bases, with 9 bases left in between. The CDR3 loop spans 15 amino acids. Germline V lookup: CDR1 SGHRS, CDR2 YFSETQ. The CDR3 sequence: CASSLVQDPYNEQFF. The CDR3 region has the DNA TGCGCCAGCAGCTTGGTCCAGGACCCCTACAATGAGCAGTTCTTC.

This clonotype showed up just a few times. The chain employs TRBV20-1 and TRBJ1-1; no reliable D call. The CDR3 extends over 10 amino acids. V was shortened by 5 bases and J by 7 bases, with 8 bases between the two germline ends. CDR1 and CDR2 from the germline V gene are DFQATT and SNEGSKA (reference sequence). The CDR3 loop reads CSARLHEAFF. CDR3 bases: TGCAGTGCTCGGCTACATGAAGCTTTCTTT.

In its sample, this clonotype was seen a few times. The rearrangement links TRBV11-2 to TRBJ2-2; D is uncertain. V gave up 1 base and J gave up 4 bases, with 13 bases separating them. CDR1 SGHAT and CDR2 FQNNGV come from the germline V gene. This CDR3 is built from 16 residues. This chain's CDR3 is CASSLGFKWVTGELFF. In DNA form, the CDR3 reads TGTGCCAGCAGCTTAGGGTTCAAGTGGGTCACCGGGGAGCTGTTTTTT.